This note documents a single T cell receptor (beta chain) sequence. Antigen specificity is unknown. The data belong to a study of tumor-infiltrating lymphocytes in primary liver carcinoma. Study-level findings and limits: Tumor-adjacent and tumor-blood pairs showed less overlap than tumor region pairs. Just around 7.5-24% of top clones spanned all five tumor regions.

V was trimmed by 1 base and J by 10 bases, leaving 17 bases between them. Germline assignment: CDR1 MGHRA and CDR2 YSYEKL. The CDR3 is 15 residues long. For each extraction, RNA and DNA were obtained together from approximately 20-30 mg of unsorted bulk tissue. Using a constant-region primer together with ProtoScript II reverse transcriptase, TCR beta cDNA was made from approximately 0.55 ug of total RNA. Construction of TCR beta libraries relied on three successive nested multiplex PCR rounds employing slightly modified ARM-PCR. Use of TRBV1-TRBV30 forward primers with a C-beta reverse primer characterized the first two PCR rounds, which lasted 10 cycles each. TCRdb recomputed calls from the multiplex PCR reads with MiXCR, one row per CDR3 protein. This sample has roughly 70,000 distinct CDR3 sequences, with roughly two thirds found just once.

The chain links TRBV4-1 to TRBJ2-1; D may correspond to TRBD1 or TRBD2 (5 bases each). The sequence came from a man between 40 and 49 years old with primary liver carcinoma and hepatitis B virus infection. Sequencing was carried out using liver tumor tissue from sampling region 4. Subset meaning: tumor region T4, right-lateral pole. The CDR3 loop reads CASSQVSSSSGEQFF. CDR3 sequence (DNA): TGCGCCAGCAGCCAAGTTTCTAGCAGCTCAGGGGAGCAGTTCTTC.